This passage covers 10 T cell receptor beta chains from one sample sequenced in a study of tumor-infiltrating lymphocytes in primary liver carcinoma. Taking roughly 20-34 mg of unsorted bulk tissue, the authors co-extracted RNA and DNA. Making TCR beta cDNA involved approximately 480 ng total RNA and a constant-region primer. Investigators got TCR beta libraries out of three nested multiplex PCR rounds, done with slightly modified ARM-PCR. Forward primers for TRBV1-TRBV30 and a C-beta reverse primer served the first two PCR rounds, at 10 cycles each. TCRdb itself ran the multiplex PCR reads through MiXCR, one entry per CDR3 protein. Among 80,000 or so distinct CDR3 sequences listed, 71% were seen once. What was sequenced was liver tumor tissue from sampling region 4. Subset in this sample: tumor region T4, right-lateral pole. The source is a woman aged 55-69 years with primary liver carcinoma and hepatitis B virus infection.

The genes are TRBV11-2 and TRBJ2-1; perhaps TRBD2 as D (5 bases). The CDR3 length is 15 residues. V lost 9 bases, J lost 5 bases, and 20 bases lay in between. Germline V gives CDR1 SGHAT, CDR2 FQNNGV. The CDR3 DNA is TGTGCCAGATGCTGGGCTGGCGGGTTTAACAATGAGCAGTTCTTC. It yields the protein CARCWAGGFNNEQFF.

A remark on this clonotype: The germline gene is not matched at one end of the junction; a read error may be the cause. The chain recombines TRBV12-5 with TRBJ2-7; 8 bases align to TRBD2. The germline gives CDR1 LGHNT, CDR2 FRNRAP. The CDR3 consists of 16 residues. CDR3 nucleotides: TGTGCTAGTGACACCGGGACTAGTAGGAGAGCCTACAAGCAGTACTTC. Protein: CASDTGTSRRAYKQYF.

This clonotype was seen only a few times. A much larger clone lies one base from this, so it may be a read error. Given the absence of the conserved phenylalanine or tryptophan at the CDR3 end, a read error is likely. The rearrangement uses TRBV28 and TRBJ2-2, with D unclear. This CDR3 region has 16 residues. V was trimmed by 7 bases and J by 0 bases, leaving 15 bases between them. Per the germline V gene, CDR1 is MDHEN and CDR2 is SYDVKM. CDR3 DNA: TGTGCCAGCACCCAATGGACGGACGCGAACACCGGGGAGCTGTTTTCT. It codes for CASTQWTDANTGELFS.

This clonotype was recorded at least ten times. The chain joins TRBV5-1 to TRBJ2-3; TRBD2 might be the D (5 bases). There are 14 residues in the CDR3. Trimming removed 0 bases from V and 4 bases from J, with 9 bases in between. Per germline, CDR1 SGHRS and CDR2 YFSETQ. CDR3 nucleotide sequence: TGCGCCAGCAGCTTGGAGGTTAGCGCAGATACGCAGTATTTT. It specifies CASSLEVSADTQYF.

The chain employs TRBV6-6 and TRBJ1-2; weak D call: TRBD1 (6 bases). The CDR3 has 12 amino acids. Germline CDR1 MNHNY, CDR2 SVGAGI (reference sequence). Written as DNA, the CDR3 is TGTGCTAACACCCAGGGGAACTATGGCTACACCTTC. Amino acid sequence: CANTQGNYGYTF.

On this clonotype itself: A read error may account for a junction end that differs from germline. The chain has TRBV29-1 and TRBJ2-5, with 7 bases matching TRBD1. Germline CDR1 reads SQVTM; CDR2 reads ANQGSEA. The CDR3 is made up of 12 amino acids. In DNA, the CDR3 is TGTAGCGTTGATGTGGGGACAGAGGCCCAGTACTTC. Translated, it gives CSVDVGTEAQYF.

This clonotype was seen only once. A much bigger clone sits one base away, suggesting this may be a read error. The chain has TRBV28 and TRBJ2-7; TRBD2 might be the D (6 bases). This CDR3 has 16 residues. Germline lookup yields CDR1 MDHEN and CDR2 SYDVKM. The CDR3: CTSSRPPGGIHYEQYF. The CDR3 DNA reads TGTACCAGCAGTCGGCCTCCCGGAGGGATCCACTACGAGCAGTACTTC. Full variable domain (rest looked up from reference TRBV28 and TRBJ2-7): DVKVTQSSRYLVKRTGEKVFLECVQDMDHENMFWYRQDPGLGLRLIYFSYDVKMKEKGDIPEGYSVSREKKERFSLILESASTNQTSMYLCTSSRPPGGIHYEQYFGPGTRLTVT.

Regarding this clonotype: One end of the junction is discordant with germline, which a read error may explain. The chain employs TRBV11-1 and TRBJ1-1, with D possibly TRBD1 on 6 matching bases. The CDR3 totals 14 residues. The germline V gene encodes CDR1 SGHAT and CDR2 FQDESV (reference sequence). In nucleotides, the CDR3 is TGTGCCAGCAGCATAGGACGAGGACAGATCGAAGCATTCTTT. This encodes CASSIGRGQIEAFF.

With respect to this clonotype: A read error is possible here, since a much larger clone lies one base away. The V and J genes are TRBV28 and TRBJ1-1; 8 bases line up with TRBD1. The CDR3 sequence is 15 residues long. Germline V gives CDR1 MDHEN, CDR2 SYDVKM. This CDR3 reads CASSSSRGRDTEVFF. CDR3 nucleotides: TGTGCCAGCAGCTCAAGCAGGGGGCGAGACACTGAAGTTTTCTTT.

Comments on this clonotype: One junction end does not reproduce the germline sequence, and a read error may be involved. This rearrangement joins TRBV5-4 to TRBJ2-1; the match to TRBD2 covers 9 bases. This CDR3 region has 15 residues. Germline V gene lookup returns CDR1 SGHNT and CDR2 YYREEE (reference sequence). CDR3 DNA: TGTGCCAACAGCCCACGTGGCGGGAGGGTAAATGAGCAGTTCTTC. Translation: CANSPRGGRVNEQFF.